The T cell receptor (beta chain) described here comes from a study of cytomegalovirus exposure and HLA in healthy donors. Germline CDR1 MNHEY, CDR2 SVGAGI. The CDR3 extends over 15 amino acids. The V gene end was trimmed by 6 bases and the J gene end by 0 bases; junction bases not matched to a gene: 7. Turning to this clone: Its target is not known.

Both 60 Vbeta primers and 13 Jbeta primers went into the PCR. Original methodology: It was a later analysis that counted some 80 million unique TCR beta chains, of which 9 million to 13 million were shared. TCRdb keeps only in-frame clones here, not all; method: immunoSEQ multiplex PCR. Clonal size and the V and J genes are those of that table, whereas D and trimming came from the DNA. The sample carries around 200,000 clones, 82% recorded once. Points from the study as a whole: An analysis was carried out at a later point. It showed that HLA-associated TCR beta chains were more clonally expanded than equally common non-associated chains. CMV serostatus alone was available as immune exposure information. Certain sequence variants were highly shared and formed a cluster, and this cluster was likely a sequencing artifact.

Sequenced sample: PBMCs. The chain links TRBV6-5 to TRBJ2-7; TRBD2 matches 8 bases. The receptor comes from a woman aged 18-29 years in good health and CMV-seronegative. The CDR3 coding sequence is TGTGCCAGCAGCCCTCCCGGGGGGGCCTCCTACGAGCAGTACTTC. It encodes CASSPPGGASYEQYF.